Listed below are T cell receptor beta chains from one sample, sequenced in a study of T cell clonotyping in hematopoietic cell transplantation. Generated by immunoSEQ multiplex PCR, the TCRdb table keeps only in-frame clones and is missing some. The sample yields just over 7,500 clones, over 85% seen once. The specimen was PBMCs, collected 180 days after allogeneic stem cell transplant. The receptors shown here come from a female patient aged 45-60 years who had an allogeneic stem cell transplant from an unrelated donor, so the T cells may come from the graft donor. Some clones in this sample may be carry-over from other donors' samples. The CDR3 runs from the conserved cysteine through the conserved F or W. A D gene is named only where the DNA matches it firmly. Size is omitted from some rows. Given values are once, few, many or a class for expanded clones.

j_call	v_call	cdr3_length	clone_size	d_call	cdr3_nt	cdr3_aa
TRBJ1-2	TRBV28	11	NA	NA	TGTGCCAGCAGTTCCCGAGCTGGCTACACCTTC	CASSSRAGYTF
TRBJ2-2	TRBV19	17	NA	NA	TGTGCCAGTAGTATTGGTGGGGGGCTTGGGAACACCGGGGAGCTGTTTTTT	CASSIGGGLGNTGELFF
TRBJ1-3	TRBV6-4	13	NA	NA	TGTGCCAGCGCGGACAGCTCTGGAAACACCATATATTTT	CASADSSGNTIYF
TRBJ2-1	TRBV6-4	14	NA	TRBD2	TGTGCCAGCAGTCTTAGCGGGGGTGGTAATGAGCAGTTCTTC	CASSLSGGGNEQFF
TRBJ2-7	TRBV11-2	15	NA	NA	TGTGCCAGCAGCTTATTGGTATCCCAGAACTACGAGCAGTACTTC	CASSLLVSQNYEQYF
TRBJ1-1	TRBV5-6	15	NA	NA	TGTGCCAGCAGCCCCTTCCCGGACCTGAACACTGAAGCTTTCTTT	CASSPFPDLNTEAFF
TRBJ2-7	TRBV29-1	12	NA	NA	TGCAGCGTTGCTGGTTCCTCCTACGAGCAGTACTTC	CSVAGSSYEQYF
TRBJ2-1	TRBV2	11	NA	NA	TGTGCCAGCAGTGAAGTGGGGGAGCAGTTCTTC	CASSEVGEQFF
TRBJ2-7	TRBV2	15	NA	TRBD2	TGTGCCAGCAGTGAAAGTACTAGCGGGAGTTACGAGCAGTACTTC	CASSESTSGSYEQYF
TRBJ1-1	TRBV6-5	16	once	TRBD1	TGTGCCAGCAGTTACTCGACAGGGATCATGAACACTGAAGCTTTCTTT	CASSYSTGIMNTEAFF
TRBJ2-3	TRBV4-1	16	NA	NA	TGCGCCAGCAGCCAATTCTGGGGGGCAAGTAGAGATACGCAGTATTTT	CASSQFWGASRDTQYF
TRBJ1-1	TRBV5-1	12	NA	NA	TGCGCCAGCAGTATACAGGGCCCAGAAGCTTTCTTT	CASSIQGPEAFF
TRBJ2-1	TRBV27	13	few	NA	TGTGCCAGCACAGGAGAACTTTACAATGAGCAGTTCTTC	CASTGELYNEQFF
TRBJ2-1	TRBV7-2	12	NA	NA	TGTGCCAGCAGCTTAGGGACCTGGGGGCAGTTCTTC	CASSLGTWGQFF
TRBJ1-1	TRBV2	14	NA	NA	TGTGCCAGCATATTGGGACGGCCCAACACTGAAGCTTTCTTT	CASILGRPNTEAFF
TRBJ1-5	TRBV5-1	13	NA	NA	TGCGCCAGCAGCTTGCGGAGCAATCAGCCCCAGCATTTT	CASSLRSNQPQHF
TRBJ1-2	TRBV6-5	13	once	NA	TGTGCCAGCAGATCTACAGCGGATGGGGGCTACACCTTC	CASRSTADGGYTF
TRBJ1-2	TRBV7-9	12	NA	NA	TGTGCCAGCAGCGCGGGCCAGCGTGGCTACACCTTC	CASSAGQRGYTF
TRBJ1-2	TRBV28	14	NA	NA	TGTGCCAGCAGTTCCTCTCTGGGGGGCTGGGGCTACACCTTC	CASSSSLGGWGYTF
TRBJ1-2	TRBV5-6	12	NA	TRBD1	TGTGCCAGCAGCTCAGGGGGCTTTGGCTACACCTTC	CASSSGGFGYTF
TRBJ1-2	TRBV10-3	16	NA	TRBD1	TGTGCCATCAGTGAGTGGGTGGGGACAGCAAACTATGGCTACACCTTC	CAISEWVGTANYGYTF
TRBJ2-3	TRBV12-5	11	once	NA	TGTGCTAGTGGTTTGATAGATACGCAGTATTTT	CASGLIDTQYF
TRBJ2-2	TRBV30	13	NA	TRBD2	TGTGCCTGGAATTTGTGGGAGGGCGGGGAGCTGTTTTTT	CAWNLWEGGELFF
TRBJ2-1	TRBV9	17	NA	NA	TGTGCCAGCAGCGCGCCGCCCGGGACGGCTTCCTACAATGAGCAGTTCTTC	CASSAPPGTASYNEQFF
TRBJ2-1	TRBV11-1	17	NA	NA	TGTGCCAGCAGCTTTTTTTTGGGACTCAGCTCCTACAATGAGCAGTTCTTC	CASSFFLGLSSYNEQFF
TRBJ2-1	TRBV5-4	12	NA	NA	TGTGCCAGCAGTGTGGGGAACAATGAGCAGTTCTTC	CASSVGNNEQFF
TRBJ2-2	TRBV9	14	NA	NA	TGTGCCTCTGGGGTCTTGTCTTGGACCGGGGAGCTGTTTTTT	CASGVLSWTGELFF
TRBJ1-2	TRBV28	15	NA	TRBD1	TGTGCCAGCAGGGATACCGGGACAGGGAACTATGGCTACACCTTC	CASRDTGTGNYGYTF
TRBJ2-7	TRBV29-1	11	NA	TRBD2	TGCAGCGCCCTTGGGGGGGGCGAGCAGTACTTC	CSALGGGEQYF
TRBJ2-1	TRBV7-2	15	NA	TRBD2	TGTGCCAGCAGCTCAAGCGGGGGGGCCCACAATGAGCAGTTCTTC	CASSSSGGAHNEQFF
TRBJ1-2	TRBV14	13	NA	TRBD1	TGTGCCAGCAGCCAATGGACAGGGACCGGCTACACCTTC	CASSQWTGTGYTF
TRBJ1-5	TRBV28	14	NA	NA	TGTGCCAGCAGTTTACGTTATAGCAATCAGCCCCAGCATTTT	CASSLRYSNQPQHF
TRBJ2-1	TRBV7-8	16	NA	TRBD2	TGTGCCAGCAGCTCAGCGGGATGGTCCTCCTACAATGAGCAGTTCTTC	CASSSAGWSSYNEQFF
TRBJ2-5	TRBV6-5	13	NA	TRBD1	TGTGCCAGCAGGCCGACAGGGGAAGAGACCCAGTACTTC	CASRPTGEETQYF
TRBJ2-3	TRBV10-3	14	NA	NA	TGTGCCATCAGTGGGCGGGGATACACAGATACGCAGTATTTT	CAISGRGYTDTQYF